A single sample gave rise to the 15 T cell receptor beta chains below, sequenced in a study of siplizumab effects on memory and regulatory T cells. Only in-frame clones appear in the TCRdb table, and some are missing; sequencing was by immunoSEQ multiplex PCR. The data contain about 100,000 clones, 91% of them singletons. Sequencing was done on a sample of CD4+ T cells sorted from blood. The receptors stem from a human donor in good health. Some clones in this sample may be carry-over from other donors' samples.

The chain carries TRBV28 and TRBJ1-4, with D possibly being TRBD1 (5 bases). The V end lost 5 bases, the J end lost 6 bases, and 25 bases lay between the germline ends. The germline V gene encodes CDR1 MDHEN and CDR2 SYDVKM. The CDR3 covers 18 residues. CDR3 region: CASSDQGRGGSRYEKLFF. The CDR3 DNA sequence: TGTGCCAGCAGTGACCAGGGACGGGGGGGTAGCCGTTATGAAAAACTGTTTTTT.

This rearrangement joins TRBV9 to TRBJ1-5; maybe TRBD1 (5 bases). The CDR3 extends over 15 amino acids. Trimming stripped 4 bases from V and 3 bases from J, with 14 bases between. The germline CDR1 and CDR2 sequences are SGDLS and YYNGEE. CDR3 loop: CASSPSSGTNQPQHF. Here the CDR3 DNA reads TGTGCCAGCAGCCCCTCTTCCGGGACCAATCAGCCCCAGCATTTT.

The CDR3 loop reads CASSRDRGDEQFF. The CDR3 DNA sequence: TGTGCCAGCAGCCGCGACAGGGGGGATGAGCAGTTCTTC. The genes are TRBV2 and TRBJ2-1, with TRBD1 identical over 9 bases. J was trimmed by 8 bases and V by 6 bases; bases with no gene match: 5. The CDR3 spans 13 residues. Germline V gene sequence: CDR1 SNHLY, CDR2 FYNNEI.

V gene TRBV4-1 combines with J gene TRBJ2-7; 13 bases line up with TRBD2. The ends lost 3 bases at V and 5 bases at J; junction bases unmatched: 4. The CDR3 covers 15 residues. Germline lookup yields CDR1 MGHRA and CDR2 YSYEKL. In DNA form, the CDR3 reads TGCGCCAGCAGCCATGGACTAGCGGGAGTTAACGAGCAGTACTTC. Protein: CASSHGLAGVNEQYF.

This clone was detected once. The CDR3 is CSVEEVPSGGYTF. The CDR3 coding sequence is TGCAGCGTTGAAGAGGTCCCGTCGGGTGGCTACACCTTC. The chain carries TRBV29-1 and TRBJ1-2; no clear D. The CDR3 is 13 amino acids. V was pared by 0 bases and J by 7 bases, with 12 bases between. From germline, CDR1 is SQVTM and CDR2 ANQGSEA.

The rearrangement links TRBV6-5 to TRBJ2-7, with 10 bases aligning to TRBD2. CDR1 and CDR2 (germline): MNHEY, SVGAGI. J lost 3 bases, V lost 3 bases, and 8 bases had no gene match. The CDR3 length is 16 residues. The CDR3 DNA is TGTGCCAGCAGTTATACTAGCGGGAATCCGGGCTACGAGCAGTACTTC. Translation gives CASSYTSGNPGYEQYF.

The CDR3 sequence is CASSLRLTTGELFF. The DNA for the CDR3 is TGTGCCAGCAGCTTAAGACTAACTACCGGGGAGCTGTTTTTT. The V gene is TRBV7-9, the J gene TRBJ2-2; weak D call: TRBD2 (5 bases). CDR1 is SEHNR and CDR2 is FQNEAQ in the germline V gene (reference sequence). CDR3 length: 14 residues. Deletions cut 2 bases from V and 5 bases from J, with 9 bases between.

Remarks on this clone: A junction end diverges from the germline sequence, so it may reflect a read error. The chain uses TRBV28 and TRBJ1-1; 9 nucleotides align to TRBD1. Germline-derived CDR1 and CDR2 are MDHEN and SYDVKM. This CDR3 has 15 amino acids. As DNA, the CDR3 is TGTGCCGGCAGGACAACGGGACAGGGAGGCACTGAAGCTTTCTTT. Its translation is CAGRTTGQGGTEAFF.

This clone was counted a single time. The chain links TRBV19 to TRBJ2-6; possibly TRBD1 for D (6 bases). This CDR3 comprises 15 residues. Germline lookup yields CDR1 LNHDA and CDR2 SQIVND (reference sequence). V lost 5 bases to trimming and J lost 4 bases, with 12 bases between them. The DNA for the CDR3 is TGTGCCAGTAGTCCATCAGGGGCCGGGGCCAACGTCCTGACTTTC. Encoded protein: CASSPSGAGANVLTF. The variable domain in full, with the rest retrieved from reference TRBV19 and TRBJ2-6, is DGGITQSPKYLFRKEGQNVTLSCEQNLNHDAMYWYRQDPGQGLRLIYYSQIVNDFQKGDIAEGYSVSREKKESFPLTVTSAQKNPTAFYLCASSPSGAGANVLTFGAGSRLTVL.

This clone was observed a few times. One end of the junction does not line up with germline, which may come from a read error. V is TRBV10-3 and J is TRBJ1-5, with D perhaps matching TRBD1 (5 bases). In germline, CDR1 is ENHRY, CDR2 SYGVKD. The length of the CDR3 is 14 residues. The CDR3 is CAISGGIANQPQHF. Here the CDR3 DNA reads TGTGCCATAAGTGGGGGGATAGCAAATCAGCCCCAGCATTTT.

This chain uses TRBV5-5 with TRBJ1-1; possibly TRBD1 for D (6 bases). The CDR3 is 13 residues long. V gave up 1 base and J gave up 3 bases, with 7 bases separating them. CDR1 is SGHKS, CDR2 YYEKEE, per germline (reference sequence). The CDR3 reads CASSLHRDTEAFF. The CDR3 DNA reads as TGTGCCAGCAGCTTGCACAGGGACACTGAAGCTTTCTTT.

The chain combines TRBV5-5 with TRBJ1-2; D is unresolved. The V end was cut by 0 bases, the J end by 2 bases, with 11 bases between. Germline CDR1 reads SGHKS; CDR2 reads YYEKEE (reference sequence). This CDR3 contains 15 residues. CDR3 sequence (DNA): TGTGCCAGCAGCTTGGAACCGTTACGAAACTATGGCTACACCTTC. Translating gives CASSLEPLRNYGYTF.

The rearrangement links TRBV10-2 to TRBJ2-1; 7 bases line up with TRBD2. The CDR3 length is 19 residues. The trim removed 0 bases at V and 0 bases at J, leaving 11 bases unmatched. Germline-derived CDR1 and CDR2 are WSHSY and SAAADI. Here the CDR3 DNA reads TGCGCCAGCAGTGAGTCAGCCCTAGCGGACTGGAGCTCCTACAATGAGCAGTTCTTC. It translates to CASSESALADWSSYNEQFF.

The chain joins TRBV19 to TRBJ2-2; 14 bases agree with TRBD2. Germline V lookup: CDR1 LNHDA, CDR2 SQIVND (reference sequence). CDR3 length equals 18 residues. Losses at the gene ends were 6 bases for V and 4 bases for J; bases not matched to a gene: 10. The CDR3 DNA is TGTGCCAGTAGCACCACCGCTGGGACTAGCGGGGGCACCGGGGAGCTGTTTTTT. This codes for CASSTTAGTSGGTGELFF.

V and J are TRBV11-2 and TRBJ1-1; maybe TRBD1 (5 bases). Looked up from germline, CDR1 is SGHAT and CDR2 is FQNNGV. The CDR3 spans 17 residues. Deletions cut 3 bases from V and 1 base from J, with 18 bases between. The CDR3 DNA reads TGTGCCAGCAGCTTTCACAGGTTAGGGAATCCGAACACTGAAGCTTTCTTT. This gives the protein CASSFHRLGNPNTEAFF. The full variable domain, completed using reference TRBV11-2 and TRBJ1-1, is EAGVAQSPRYKIIEKRQSVAFWCNPISGHATLYWYQQILGQGPKLLIQFQNNGVVDDSQLPKDRFSAERLKGVDSTLKIQPAKLEDSAVYLCASSFHRLGNPNTEAFFGQGTRLTVV.